The entry below gives a single T cell receptor beta chain sequence along with its context. MiXCR, run by TCRdb on the RACE reads, gives a single entry per CDR3 protein. This table has some 200,000 distinct CDR3 sequences, more than 20% appearing once. The data were taken from a study of human T cells and chemical hapten exposure. Study-wide background: Once 0.01% DPC had been applied to the upper back by patch test, readings were taken at 6 days.

Trimming took 1 base from V and 1 from J; bases not matched to a gene: 4. This CDR3 has 16 amino acids. From germline, CDR1 is SGHRS and CDR2 YFSETQ. As for time point: patch test 1, 2 weeks after DPC sensitization. Treatment described: therapeutic diphenylcyclopropenone sensitization with weekly scalp DPC. The clonotype comes from a woman aged 45-60 years with alopecia areata. Some clones in this sample may be carry-over from other donors' samples. The sample consisted of whole blood, taken in connection with sensitization to the hapten diphenylcyclopropenone (DPC). The chain couples TRBV5-1 to TRBJ2-1; 8 nucleotides line up with TRBD2. CDR3 nucleotides: TGCGCCAGCAGCTTGAGGGCGGGAGGTTCCTACAATGAGCAGTTCTTC. Protein sequence: CASSLRAGGSYNEQFF. Full variable domain (missing parts from reference TRBV5-1 and TRBJ2-1): KAGVTQTPRYLIKTRGQQVTLSCSPISGHRSVSWYQQTPGQGLQFLFEYFSETQRNKGNFPGRFSGRQFSNSRSEMNVSTLELGDSALYLCASSLRAGGSYNEQFFGPGTRLTVL.